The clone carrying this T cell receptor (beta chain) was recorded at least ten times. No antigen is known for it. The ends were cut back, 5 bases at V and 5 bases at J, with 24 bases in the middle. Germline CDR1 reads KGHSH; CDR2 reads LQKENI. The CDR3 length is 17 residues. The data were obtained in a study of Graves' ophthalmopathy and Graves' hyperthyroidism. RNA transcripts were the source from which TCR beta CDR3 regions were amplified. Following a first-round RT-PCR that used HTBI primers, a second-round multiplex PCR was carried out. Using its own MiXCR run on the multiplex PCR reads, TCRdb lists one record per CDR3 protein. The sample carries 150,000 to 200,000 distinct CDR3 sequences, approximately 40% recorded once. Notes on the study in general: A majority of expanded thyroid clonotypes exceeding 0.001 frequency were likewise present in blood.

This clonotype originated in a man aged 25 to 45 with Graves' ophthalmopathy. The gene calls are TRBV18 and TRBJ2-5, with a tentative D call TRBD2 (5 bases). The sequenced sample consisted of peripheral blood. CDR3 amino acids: CASSYAHGLPPSETQYF. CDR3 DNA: TGTGCCAGCTCATACGCCCATGGACTGCCCCCGTCGGAGACCCAGTACTTC.